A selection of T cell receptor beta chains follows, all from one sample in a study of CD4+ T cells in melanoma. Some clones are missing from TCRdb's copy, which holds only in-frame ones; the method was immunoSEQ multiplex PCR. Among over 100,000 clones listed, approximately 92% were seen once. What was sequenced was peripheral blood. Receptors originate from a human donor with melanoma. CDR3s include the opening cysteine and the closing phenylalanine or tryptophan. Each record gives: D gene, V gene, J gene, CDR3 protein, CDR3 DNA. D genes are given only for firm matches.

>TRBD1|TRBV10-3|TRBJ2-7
CAIKGQDPYEQYF
TGTGCCATCAAAGGACAGGACCCCTACGAGCAGTACTTC
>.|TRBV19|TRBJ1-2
CASSIEKGTGGYTF
TGTGCCAGTAGTATAGAAAAGGGGACGGGCGGCTACACCTTC
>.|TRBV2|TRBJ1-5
CASSDRFQPQHF
TGTGCCAGCAGTGATCGGTTCCAGCCCCAGCATTTT
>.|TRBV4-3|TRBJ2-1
CASSQSTNEQFF
TGCGCCAGCAGCCAGTCGACCAATGAGCAGTTCTTC
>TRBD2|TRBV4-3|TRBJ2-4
CASSHIAGEANIQYF
TGCGCCAGCAGCCACATAGCGGGGGAGGCAAACATTCAGTACTTC
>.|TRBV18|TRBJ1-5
CASSLKVDRPQHF
TGTGCCAGCTCCCTGAAGGTGGATCGGCCCCAGCATTTT
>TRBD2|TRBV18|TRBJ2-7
CASSPQRLAGIGEQYF
TGTGCCAGCTCACCACAACGACTAGCGGGAATAGGCGAGCAGTACTTC
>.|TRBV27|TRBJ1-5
CASSSSHQPQHF
TGTGCCAGCAGTTCTAGTCATCAGCCCCAGCATTTT
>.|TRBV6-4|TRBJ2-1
CASSERRVGQNNEQFF
TGTGCCAGCAGTGAACGACGGGTAGGGCAAAACAATGAGCAGTTCTTC
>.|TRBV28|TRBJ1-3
CASPPKRGFGNTIYF
TGTGCCAGCCCCCCTAAAAGGGGGTTTGGAAACACCATATATTTT
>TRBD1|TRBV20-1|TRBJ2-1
CSAKTGNEQFF
TGCAGTGCTAAGACAGGGAATGAGCAGTTCTTC
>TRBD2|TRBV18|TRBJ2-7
CASSPPSGRASKQYF
TGTGCCAGCTCCCCACCCAGCGGGAGGGCCTCCAAGCAGTACTTC
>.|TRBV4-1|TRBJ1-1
CASQGPFKNTEAFF
TGCGCCAGTCAGGGGCCCTTCAAGAACACTGAAGCTTTCTTT
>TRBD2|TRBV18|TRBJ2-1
CASSLTSGSINEQFF
TGTGCCAGCTCACTGACTAGCGGGAGTATCAATGAGCAGTTCTTC